Listed here are 30 T cell receptor beta chains from one sample, sequenced in a study of blood T cell repertoires in COVID-19. TCRdb keeps only in-frame clones here, not all; method: immunoSEQ multiplex PCR. The sample has 110,000 or so clones, approximately 89% seen once. The specimen sequenced was peripheral blood. These receptors all stem from a woman aged 60-75 years with COVID-19, enrolled during active disease.

The chain links TRBV28 to TRBJ2-7, with D possibly being TRBD2 (5 bases). The germline V gene has CDR1 MDHEN and CDR2 SYDVKM. This CDR3 has 15 amino acids. V lost 0 bases and J lost 5, with 14 bases in between. CDR3 nucleotide sequence: TGTGCCAGCAGTTTATGGGGGAGCTCTGTGCACGAGCAGTACTTC. Amino acids: CASSLWGSSVHEQYF.

This chain joins TRBV19 and TRBJ1-6, with TRBD1 matching 7 bases. The germline gives CDR1 LNHDA, CDR2 SQIVND (reference sequence). CDR3 size: 13 residues. V lost 8 bases and J lost 9; bases outside the gene matches: 7. The CDR3 protein is CASGRQGGSPLHF. The CDR3 bases are TGTGCCAGTGGAAGACAGGGAGGTTCACCCCTCCACTTT.

V is TRBV19 and J is TRBJ1-5; D gene unclear. The germline CDR1 and CDR2 sequences are LNHDA and SQIVND (reference sequence). Trimming stripped 7 bases from V and 4 bases from J, with 11 bases between. This CDR3 has 13 amino acids. The CDR3 coding sequence is TGTGCCAGTACCATGGGGAGGAATCAGCCCCAGCATTTT. Protein sequence: CASTMGRNQPQHF.

This chain connects TRBV5-1 to TRBJ1-2; maybe TRBD1 (5 bases). V dropped 2 bases and J dropped 8 bases, with 13 bases sitting between them. The germline gives CDR1 SGHRS, CDR2 YFSETQ. The CDR3 has 13 amino acids. Written as DNA, the CDR3 is TGCGCCAGCAGCTTTGGGGGGGACGAGGGCTACACCTTC. It yields the protein CASSFGGDEGYTF.

V is TRBV29-1 and J is TRBJ1-1; D gene unclear. Germline loops: CDR1 SQVTM, CDR2 ANQGSEA. The length of the CDR3 is 13 residues. Trimming took 6 bases from V and 3 from J, leaving 14 bases between them. The CDR3 spells CSVRRGKDTEAFF. CDR3 nucleotides: TGCAGCGTGCGCCGAGGGAAAGACACTGAAGCTTTCTTT.

In its sample, this clone was seen once. This chain connects TRBV30 to TRBJ1-1; D is possibly TRBD1 (5 bases). The CDR3 runs to 12 residues. CDR1 is GTSNPN and CDR2 is SVGIG in the germline V gene (reference sequence). With 0 bases removed from V and 9 bases from J, the gap between germline ends came to 11 bases. CDR3 DNA: TGTGCCTGGAGTGTAAATCAGGGTAAAGCTTTCTTT. It yields the protein CAWSVNQGKAFF. Based on the CDR3 plus reference TRBV30 and TRBJ1-1, the full variable domain is SQTIHQWPATLVQPVGSPLSLECTVEGTSNPNLYWYRQAAGRGLQLLFYSVGIGQISSEVPQNLSASRPQDRQFILSSKKLLLSDSGFYLCAWSVNQGKAFFGQGTRLTVV.

The V gene is TRBV7-6, the J gene TRBJ1-3; no firm D call. The CDR3 runs 16 residues. The germline CDR1 and CDR2 sequences are SGHVS and FNYEAQ. V was trimmed by 5 bases and J by 3 bases, leaving 17 bases between them. The CDR3 region is CASSPGRVIIGNTIYF. CDR3 in DNA: TGTGCCAGCAGCCCGGGTAGAGTTATCATTGGAAACACCATATATTTT. The complete variable domain, with remaining parts taken from reference TRBV7-6 and TRBJ1-3, reads GAGVSQSPRYKVTKRGQDVALRCDPISGHVSLYWYRQALGQGPEFLTYFNYEAQQDKSGLPNDRFSAERPEGSISTLTIQRTEQRDSAMYRCASSPGRVIIGNTIYFGEGSWLTVV.

The rearrangement joins TRBV27 to TRBJ2-5; D perhaps matches TRBD1 (6 bases). With 8 bases removed from V and 3 bases from J, the gap between germline ends came to 13 bases. The CDR3 spans 13 residues. The germline CDR1 and CDR2 sequences are MNHEY and SMNVEV (reference sequence). The CDR3 region is CASSKNREETQYF. CDR3 bases: TGTGCCAGCTCTAAAAACAGGGAAGAGACCCAGTACTTC.

The chain has TRBV2 and TRBJ1-2; D might be TRBD1 (6 bases). V was trimmed by 7 bases and J by 8 bases, leaving 17 bases between them. The CDR3 contains 13 residues. The germline V gene encodes CDR1 SNHLY and CDR2 FYNNEI. The CDR3 loop reads CASIPGAPWGYTF. Written as DNA, the CDR3 is TGTGCCAGCATCCCAGGGGCCCCCTGGGGCTACACCTTC.

V is TRBV5-5 and J is TRBJ1-1; D perhaps matches TRBD1 (6 bases). The CDR3 consists of 17 residues. The germline gives CDR1 SGHKS, CDR2 YYEKEE (reference sequence). Trimming left V 4 bases short and J 4 bases short, with 23 bases between. For the CDR3, the DNA is TGTGCCAGCAGCCAATTCCCAGGACAGCCGGATGGCACTGAAGCTTTCTTT. Residues: CASSQFPGQPDGTEAFF.

The chain has TRBV25-1 and TRBJ2-1; a possible D gene is TRBD2 (5 bases). Trimming pared 1 base from V and 0 bases from J, leaving 13 bases between. The CDR3 spans 17 residues. CDR1 MGHDK and CDR2 SYGVNS come from the germline V gene. CDR3 loop: CASSESVTRGSYNEQFF. The DNA for the CDR3 is TGTGCCAGCAGTGAATCCGTGACTCGGGGCTCCTACAATGAGCAGTTCTTC.

This chain links TRBV9 with TRBJ2-7; 10 bases line up with TRBD2. CDR1 is SGDLS, CDR2 YYNGEE, per germline. The V and J ends lost 4 bases and 0 bases, in that order; junction bases with no gene match: 4. The CDR3 contains 15 residues. CDR3 amino acids: CASSTSGASSYEQYF. The DNA for the CDR3 is TGTGCCAGCAGCACTAGCGGGGCTAGCTCCTACGAGCAGTACTTC.

The chain uses TRBV7-9 and TRBJ2-7; 7 positions match TRBD1. The germline V gene encodes CDR1 SEHNR and CDR2 FQNEAQ (reference sequence). The length of the CDR3 is 15 residues. J lost 0 bases, V lost 0 bases, and 2 bases had no gene match. This CDR3 is CASSLAGDSSYEQYF. CDR3 bases: TGTGCCAGCAGCTTAGCGGGGGACAGCTCCTACGAGCAGTACTTC.

This clone appeared once. This sample includes further DNA sequences coding for the same CDR3. V and J are TRBV11-2 and TRBJ1-2, with 8 bases that match TRBD1. CDR3 length: 14 residues. CDR1 is SGHAT, CDR2 FQNNGV, per germline. V lost 5 bases, J lost 4 bases, and 6 bases stayed unmatched. The CDR3: CASSPRTGSYGYTF. The CDR3 nucleotides are TGTGCCAGCAGCCCGAGGACAGGGAGCTATGGCTACACCTTC.

The chain uses TRBV11-3 and TRBJ2-2; TRBD1 matches 9 bases. CDR3 size: 17 residues. V dropped 4 bases and J dropped 3; count of bases not matched to a gene: 9. The germline V gene has CDR1 SGHNT and CDR2 YENEEA. DNA for the CDR3: TGTGCCAGCAGCTCCCTACAGGGGGCCGAATACACCGGGGAGCTGTTTTTT. Protein: CASSSLQGAEYTGELFF.

This rearrangement joins TRBV2 to TRBJ1-6, with unresolved D. This CDR3 region has 16 residues. Germline assignment: CDR1 SNHLY and CDR2 FYNNEI. The ends were cut back, 0 bases at V and 7 bases at J, with 13 bases in the middle. CDR3 sequence (DNA): TGTGCCAGCAGTGAAGCTGACAACAGTGGAAATTCACCCCTCCACTTT. Protein sequence: CASSEADNSGNSPLHF.

This clone was counted a few times. The rearrangement links TRBV28 to TRBJ2-7; TRBD1 is a possible D gene (6 bases). The V and J ends lost 6 bases and 6 bases respectively, with 12 bases between them. This CDR3 comprises 12 residues. CDR1 and CDR2 from the germline V gene are MDHEN and SYDVKM. The CDR3 reads CASRLTGLEQYF. CDR3 in DNA: TGTGCCAGCAGGCTGACAGGACTCGAGCAGTACTTC.

This clone was seen once. J is TRBJ1-5 and V is TRBV18, with D maybe TRBD1 (6 bases). The germline V and J ends were trimmed by 3 bases and 0 bases, with 12 bases remaining between them. CDR1 and CDR2 (germline): KGHSH, LQKENI. The CDR3 runs 16 residues. The CDR3 DNA reads as TGTGCCAGCTCACCGACAGGTCTTAATAGCAATCAGCCCCAGCATTTT. Translated, it gives CASSPTGLNSNQPQHF. Drawing the rest from reference TRBV18 and TRBJ1-5, the complete variable domain is NAGVMQNPRHLVRRRGQEARLRCSPMKGHSHVYWYRQLPEEGLKFMVYLQKENIIDESGMPKERFSAEFPKEGPSILRIQQVVRGDSAAYFCASSPTGLNSNQPQHFGDGTRLSIL.

This sequence joins TRBV18 and TRBJ2-1; 10 positions agree with TRBD2. The CDR3 is 16 amino acids. V shed 0 bases, J shed 2 bases, and the junction held 1 base outside the gene matches. CDR1 is KGHSH and CDR2 is LQKENI in the germline V gene. CDR3: CASSPPTSGAYNEQFF. Here the CDR3 DNA reads TGTGCCAGCTCACCACCAACTAGCGGGGCCTACAATGAGCAGTTCTTC.

The gene calls are TRBV9 and TRBJ2-3; TRBD2 aligns across 9 bases. Germline lookup yields CDR1 SGDLS and CDR2 YYNGEE. The ends lost 6 bases at V and 0 bases at J; junction bases unmatched: 8. This CDR3 is 16 amino acids long. Here the CDR3 reads CASTGLAGSSTDTQYF. Written as DNA, the CDR3 is TGTGCCAGCACTGGCCTAGCGGGGAGCAGCACAGATACGCAGTATTTT.

The chain combines TRBV18 with TRBJ1-3; D may be TRBD1 (5 bases). CDR3 length: 15 residues. V was cut by 4 bases and J by 2 bases, with 12 bases left in between. Per germline, CDR1 KGHSH and CDR2 LQKENI. CDR3 region: CASSQSTETGNTIYF. The DNA of the CDR3 is TGTGCCAGCTCACAGTCGACAGAGACTGGAAACACCATATATTTT.

This clone appeared a few times. The chain has TRBV9 and TRBJ2-2; no clear D gene. V lost 3 bases to trimming and J lost 7 bases, with 7 bases between them. CDR3 length: 12 amino acids. Germline V gives CDR1 SGDLS, CDR2 YYNGEE. The CDR3 spells CASSEMSGELFF. In DNA form, the CDR3 reads TGTGCCAGCAGCGAGATGAGCGGGGAGCTGTTTTTT.

The CDR3 sequence: CASSQDSTGSKVGTDNEQFF. In nucleotides, the CDR3 is TGTGCCAGCAGCCAAGATTCTACTGGGAGTAAGGTCGGCACGGACAATGAGCAGTTCTTC. The chain uses TRBV3-1 (or the pseudogene TRBV3-2) and TRBJ2-1, with D perhaps matching TRBD2 (5 bases). Germline-derived CDR1 and CDR2 are LGHDT and YNNKEL (reference sequence). The CDR3 consists of 20 residues. The germline V and J ends were trimmed by 0 bases and 5 bases, with 26 bases remaining between them.

J is TRBJ2-1 and V is TRBV5-4, with 12 bases aligning to TRBD2. CDR1 is SGHNT and CDR2 is YYREEE in the germline V gene (reference sequence). The CDR3 loop spans 17 amino acids. V was pared by 2 bases and J by 1 base, with 4 bases of the junction left unmatched. The CDR3 coding sequence is TGTGCCAGCAGCTTACTAGCGGGGGGCAGGTCCTACAATGAGCAGTTCTTC. It is translated as CASSLLAGGRSYNEQFF. Based on the CDR3 plus reference TRBV5-4 and TRBJ2-1, the full variable domain is ETGVTQSPTHLIKTRGQQVTLRCSSQSGHNTVSWYQQALGQGPQFIFQYYREEENGRGNFPPRFSGLQFPNYSSELNVNALELDDSALYLCASSLLAGGRSYNEQFFGPGTRLTVL.

The chain uses TRBV24-1 and TRBJ1-1; maybe TRBD1 (5 bases). Trimming removed 0 bases at V and 9 bases at J, with 7 bases between. This CDR3 has 12 residues. Germline values: CDR1 KGHDR, CDR2 SFDVKD. This chain's CDR3 is CATSDLGGKAFF. The CDR3 DNA reads TGTGCCACCAGTGATTTGGGGGGGAAAGCTTTCTTT.

This clone was observed once. This chain joins TRBV5-1 and TRBJ2-2; 11 bases map to TRBD1. CDR1 and CDR2 from the germline V gene are SGHRS and YFSETQ. The CDR3 runs 17 residues. The V and J ends lost 6 bases and 5 bases, in that order; junction bases with no gene match: 12. Here the CDR3 reads CASTEPGQGAGTGELFF. DNA for the CDR3: TGCGCCAGCACCGAGCCAGGACAGGGGGCAGGGACCGGGGAGCTGTTTTTT.

CDR3 DNA: TGTGCCAGCAGCTTAGACGGGGGGGGCCCGAGGAGCAAGCAGTACTTC. Protein product: CASSLDGGGPRSKQYF. The V gene is TRBV7-2, the J gene TRBJ2-7; 8 bases agree with TRBD2. Germline trimming cut 1 base from V and 8 bases from J; bases unmatched to any gene: 13. The CDR3 is 16 residues long. Germline V gene sequence: CDR1 SGHTA, CDR2 FQGNSA.

This chain uses TRBV19 with TRBJ1-2; 8 positions match TRBD1. CDR1 is LNHDA, CDR2 SQIVND, per germline (reference sequence). V was pared by 5 bases and J by 4 bases, with 6 bases of the junction left unmatched. This CDR3 comprises 14 residues. This CDR3 reads CASSLGQGIYGYTF. The CDR3, as DNA: TGTGCCAGTAGTCTTGGACAGGGAATCTATGGCTACACCTTC.

The gene calls are TRBV30 and TRBJ2-7; D gene ambiguous. Germline V gives CDR1 GTSNPN, CDR2 SVGIG (reference sequence). Trimming shortened V by 0 bases and J by 7 bases, and 13 bases separated the two germline ends. This CDR3 has 13 residues. The CDR3 region has the DNA TGTGCCTGGAGTGTACATCGAGGAGCTGAGCAGTACTTC. Residues: CAWSVHRGAEQYF. The full variable domain, with the rest looked up from reference TRBV30 and TRBJ2-7, is SQTIHQWPATLVQPVGSPLSLECTVEGTSNPNLYWYRQAAGRGLQLLFYSVGIGQISSEVPQNLSASRPQDRQFILSSKKLLLSDSGFYLCAWSVHRGAEQYFGPGTRLTVT.

The rearrangement links TRBV29-1 to TRBJ1-1; 7 bases agree with TRBD1. Losses at the gene ends were 0 bases for V and 14 bases for J; bases not matched to a gene: 15. From germline, CDR1 is SQVTM and CDR2 ANQGSEA. This CDR3 has 14 amino acids. CDR3 residues: CSVEDNRGPSGVFF. Here the CDR3 DNA reads TGCAGCGTTGAAGATAACAGGGGACCCTCGGGAGTCTTCTTT.